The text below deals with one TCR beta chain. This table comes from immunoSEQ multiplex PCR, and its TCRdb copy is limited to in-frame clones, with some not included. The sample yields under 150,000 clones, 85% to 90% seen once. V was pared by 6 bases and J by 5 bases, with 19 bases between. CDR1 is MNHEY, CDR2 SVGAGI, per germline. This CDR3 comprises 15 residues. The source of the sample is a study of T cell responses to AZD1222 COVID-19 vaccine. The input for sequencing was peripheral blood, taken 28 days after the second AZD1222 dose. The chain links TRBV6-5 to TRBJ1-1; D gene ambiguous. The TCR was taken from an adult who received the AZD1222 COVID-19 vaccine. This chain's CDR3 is CASRDHQRVGTEAFF. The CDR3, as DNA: TGTGCCAGCAGGGACCATCAACGGGTCGGTACTGAAGCTTTCTTT.